This passage covers 9 T cell receptor beta chains from one sample sequenced in a study of T cells in Graves' hyperthyroidism and ophthalmopathy. The CDR3 regions of TCR beta were amplified from RNA transcripts. An initial round of RT-PCR targeting the TCR CDR3 relied on the HTBI primer set. One entry per CDR3 protein results from TCRdb running MiXCR on the multiplex PCR reads. The sample lists over 400,000 distinct CDR3 sequences, over 12% occurring once. The specimen sequenced was blood. These receptors came from a young man with Graves' ophthalmopathy.

This clonotype was observed at least ten times. The V gene is TRBV11-3, the J gene TRBJ2-7; possibly TRBD1 for D (8 bases). V was pared by 2 bases and J by 2 bases, with 10 bases between. The germline V gene encodes CDR1 SGHNT and CDR2 YENEEA. The CDR3 is made up of 14 amino acids. The CDR3 DNA reads TGTGCCAGCAGCTTAACAGGGGGGGCCTACGAGCAGTACTTC. Translation gives CASSLTGGAYEQYF.

This clonotype came up a few times. The genes are TRBV19 and TRBJ1-1; D is possibly TRBD1 (5 bases). V was trimmed by 3 bases and J by 1 base, leaving 6 bases between them. From germline, CDR1 is LNHDA and CDR2 SQIVND (reference sequence). This CDR3 contains 13 residues. CDR3 sequence (DNA): TGTGCCAGTAGTATGGGGGGGAACACTGAAGCTTTCTTT. Translated: CASSMGGNTEAFF.

At least ten counts were recorded for this clonotype. At one boundary the junction diverges from the germline segment, which might be a read error. This rearrangement joins TRBV6-1 to TRBJ2-2; D is uncertain. This CDR3 is built from 15 residues. Germline loops: CDR1 MNHNS, CDR2 SASEGT. In DNA form, the CDR3 reads TGTGCCAGCAGTCCCGGTGCCGCGAACGCCGGGGAGCTGTTTTTT. It is translated as CASSPGAANAGELFF.

There are many counts of this clonotype. The rearrangement uses TRBV12-3 or TRBV12-4 and TRBJ2-3, with 8 bases aligning to TRBD2. The CDR3 has 14 amino acids. Germline trimming cut 3 bases from V and 6 bases from J; bases unmatched to any gene: 5. The CDR3 region is CASSFMASGDTQYF. The CDR3 nucleotides read TGTGCCAGCAGTTTCATGGCTAGCGGGGATACGCAGTATTTT.

This clonotype came up many times. The chain couples TRBV11-2 to TRBJ2-5; D is possibly TRBD2 (5 bases). Germline CDR1 is SGHAT and CDR2 is FQNNGV. The length of the CDR3 is 15 residues. V was pared by 2 bases and J by 1 base, with 11 bases between. CDR3 DNA sequence: TGTGCCAGCAGCTTAAGTAGCGTACTCCAAGAGACCCAGTACTTC. Translation: CASSLSSVLQETQYF. Based on the CDR3 plus reference TRBV11-2 and TRBJ2-5, the full variable domain is EAGVAQSPRYKIIEKRQSVAFWCNPISGHATLYWYQQILGQGPKLLIQFQNNGVVDDSQLPKDRFSAERLKGVDSTLKIQPAKLEDSAVYLCASSLSSVLQETQYFGPGTRLLVL.

This clonotype has more than one count but fewer than ten. The chain joins TRBV5-5 to TRBJ1-4; 8 positions match TRBD1. Germline-derived CDR1 and CDR2 are SGHKS and YYEKEE (reference sequence). J lost 7 bases, V lost 4 bases, and 9 bases had no gene match. The CDR3 has 15 amino acids. CDR3 sequence (DNA): TGTGCCAGCAGCCCGCGGGGACAGGAGTTTGAAAAACTGTTTTTT. This sequence encodes CASSPRGQEFEKLFF.

This clonotype was seen repeatedly, ten times or more. The chain employs TRBV7-8 and TRBJ2-5, with D uncertain. CDR3 length equals 15 residues. Germline V gene data show CDR1 as SGHVS and CDR2 as FQNEAQ. With 2 bases removed from V and 6 bases from J, the gap between germline ends came to 16 bases. CDR3 residues: CASSLSATGKKTQYF. The CDR3 nucleotides read TGTGCCAGCAGCTTATCGGCGACGGGCAAAAAGACCCAGTACTTC.

Details on this clonotype: A much larger clone differs from this one at a single base, so this may be a read error. CDR3 sequence: CASSTTVTGELVF. CDR3 bases: TGTGCCAGCAGTACGACGGTCACCGGGGAGCTGGTTTTT. This rearrangement joins TRBV7-9 to TRBJ2-2; D possibly corresponds to TRBD2 (5 bases). This CDR3 has 13 amino acids. Germline V gene data show CDR1 as SEHNR and CDR2 as FQNEAQ (reference sequence).

V is TRBV5-5 and J is TRBJ2-3, with TRBD1 matching over 10 bases. From germline, CDR1 is SGHKS and CDR2 YYEKEE (reference sequence). The V and J ends lost 4 bases and 6 bases, in that order; junction bases with no gene match: 5. The CDR3 runs to 14 residues. CDR3 protein: CASSIGTGADTQYF. The CDR3 DNA reads as TGTGCCAGCAGCATCGGGACAGGGGCGGATACGCAGTATTTT.